This TCR beta chain was identified during a study of human T cells and chemical hapten exposure. Study observations and caveats: PT1 expanded TCR counts and patch test score correlated positively.

The time point: pre-sensitization, week 0. Treatment indicated: therapeutic diphenylcyclopropenone sensitization with weekly scalp DPC. Ahead of applying each patch test, blood was sampled. Germline values: CDR1 SGHTA, CDR2 FQGNSA. The CDR3 consists of 14 residues. V was pared by 7 bases and J by 8 bases, with 18 bases between. This clonotype was counted a few times. Its specificity is unknown. The library gave individual cDNA molecules unique molecular identifiers. TCRdb itself ran the RACE reads through MiXCR, one entry per CDR3 protein. The sample includes around 200,000 distinct CDR3 sequences, under 35% of them seen just once.

Sample: whole blood, taken in connection with sensitization to the hapten diphenylcyclopropenone (DPC). The J gene is TRBJ2-1, the V gene TRBV7-2; perhaps TRBD2 as D (6 bases). The sequence was collected from a woman in her 30s with alopecia areata. Some clones in this sample may be carry-over from other donors' samples. CDR3 protein: CASNHPGSLYEQFF. As DNA, the CDR3 is TGTGCCAGCAACCACCCCGGGAGTCTCTATGAGCAGTTCTTC. Drawing the rest from reference TRBV7-2 and TRBJ2-1, the complete variable domain is GAGVSQSPSNKVTEKGKDVELRCDPISGHTALYWYRQSLGQGLEFLIYFQGNSAPDKSGLPSDRFSAERTGGSVSTLTIQRTQQEDSAVYLCASNHPGSLYEQFFGPGTRLTVL.